The clone carrying this TCR beta chain was seen a single time. Under the authors' procedure: Using reference gene primer amplification, nucleated cell counts were estimated. Sequencing used immunoSEQ multiplex PCR; TCRdb keeps in-frame clones, though not all of them. Clonal size and the V and J genes are those of that table, whereas D and trimming came from the DNA. The data contain about 88,000 clones, about nine tenths of them singletons. The CDR3 runs to 14 residues. The V gene end was trimmed by 4 bases and the J gene end by 5 bases; junction bases not matched to a gene: 5. The V gene's germline CDR1 is LGHDT and CDR2 YNNKEL (reference sequence). The data belong to a study of blood T cell repertoires in COVID-19. Overall study context: COVID-19 samples collected from the United States, Italy and Spain covered acute and convalescent phases. T cells, B-cell-depleted T cells, or PBMCs supplied cDNA or gDNA.

The sequence came from a male donor with acute or convalescent COVID-19. The rearrangement uses TRBV3-1 (or the pseudogene TRBV3-2) and TRBJ2-1; 7 bases agree with TRBD1. The sample was peripheral blood. The DNA of the CDR3 is TGTGCCAGCAGCCCCCCGGGACAGCACAATGAGCAGTTCTTC. Translated: CASSPPGQHNEQFF.